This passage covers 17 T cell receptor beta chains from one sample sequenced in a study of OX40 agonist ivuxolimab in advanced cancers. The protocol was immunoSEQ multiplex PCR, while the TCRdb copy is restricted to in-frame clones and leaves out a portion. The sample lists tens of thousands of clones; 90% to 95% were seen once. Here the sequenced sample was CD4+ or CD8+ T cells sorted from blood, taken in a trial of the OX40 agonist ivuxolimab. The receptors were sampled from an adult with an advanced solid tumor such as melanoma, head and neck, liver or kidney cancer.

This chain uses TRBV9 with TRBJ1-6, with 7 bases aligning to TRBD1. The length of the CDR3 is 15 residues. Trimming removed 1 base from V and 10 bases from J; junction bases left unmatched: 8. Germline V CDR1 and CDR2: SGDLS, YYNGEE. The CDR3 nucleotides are TGTGCCAGCAGCGTAAGCCCCGACAGGGACTCACCCCTCCACTTT. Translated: CASSVSPDRDSPLHF.

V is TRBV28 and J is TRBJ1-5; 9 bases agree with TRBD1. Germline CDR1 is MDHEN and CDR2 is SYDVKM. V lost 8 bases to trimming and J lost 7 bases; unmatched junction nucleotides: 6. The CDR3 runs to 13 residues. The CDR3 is CASLTGGRQPQHF. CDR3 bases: TGTGCCAGCCTCACAGGGGGCAGGCAGCCCCAGCATTTT.

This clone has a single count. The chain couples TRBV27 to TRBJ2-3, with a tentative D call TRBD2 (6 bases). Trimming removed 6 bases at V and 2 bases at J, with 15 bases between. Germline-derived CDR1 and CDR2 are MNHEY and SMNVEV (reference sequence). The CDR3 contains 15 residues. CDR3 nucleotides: TGTGCCAGCAGGCCGAAGGCGGGGCTCACAGATACGCAGTATTTT. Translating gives CASRPKAGLTDTQYF.

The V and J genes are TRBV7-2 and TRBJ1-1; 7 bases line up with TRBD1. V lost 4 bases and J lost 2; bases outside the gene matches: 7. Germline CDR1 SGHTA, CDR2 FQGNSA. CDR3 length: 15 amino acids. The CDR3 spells CASSSPDRANTEAFF. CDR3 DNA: TGTGCCAGCAGCTCCCCCGACAGGGCTAACACTGAAGCTTTCTTT.

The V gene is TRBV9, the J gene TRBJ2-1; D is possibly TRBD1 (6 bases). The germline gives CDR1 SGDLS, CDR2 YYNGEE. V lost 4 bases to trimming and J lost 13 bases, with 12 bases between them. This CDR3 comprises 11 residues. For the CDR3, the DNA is TGTGCCAGCAGCTTACAGGGAATTCAGTTCTTC. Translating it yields CASSLQGIQFF.

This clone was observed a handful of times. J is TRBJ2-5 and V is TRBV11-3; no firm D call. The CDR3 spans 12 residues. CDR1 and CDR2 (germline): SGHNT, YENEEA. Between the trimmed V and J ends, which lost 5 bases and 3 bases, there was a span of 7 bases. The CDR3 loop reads CASSQWEETQYF. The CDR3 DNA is TGTGCCAGCAGCCAATGGGAAGAGACCCAGTACTTC.

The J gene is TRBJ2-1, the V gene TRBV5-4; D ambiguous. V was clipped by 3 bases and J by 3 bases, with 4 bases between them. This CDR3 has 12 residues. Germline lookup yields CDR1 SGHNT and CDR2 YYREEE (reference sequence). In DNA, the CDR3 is TGTGCCAGCAGCTGGGACTACAATGAGCAGTTCTTC. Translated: CASSWDYNEQFF.

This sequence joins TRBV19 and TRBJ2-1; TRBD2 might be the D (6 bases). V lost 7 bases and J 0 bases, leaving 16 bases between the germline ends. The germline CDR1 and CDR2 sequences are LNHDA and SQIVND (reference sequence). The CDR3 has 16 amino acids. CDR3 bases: TGTGCCAGTACTCGAGCGGGCCCTAGCTCCTACAATGAGCAGTTCTTC. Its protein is CASTRAGPSSYNEQFF.

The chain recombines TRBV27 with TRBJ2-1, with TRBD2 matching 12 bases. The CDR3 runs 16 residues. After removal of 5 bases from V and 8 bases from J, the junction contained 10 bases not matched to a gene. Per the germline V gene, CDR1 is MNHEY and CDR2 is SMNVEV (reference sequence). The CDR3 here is CASSRLAGGPEHEQFF. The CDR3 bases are TGTGCCAGCAGTCGGCTAGCGGGAGGGCCGGAGCATGAGCAGTTCTTC.

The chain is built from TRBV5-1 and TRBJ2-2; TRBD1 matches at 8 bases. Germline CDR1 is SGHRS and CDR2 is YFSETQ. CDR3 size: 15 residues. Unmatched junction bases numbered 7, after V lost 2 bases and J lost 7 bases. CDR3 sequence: CASSLQGGKFGELFF. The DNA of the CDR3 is TGCGCCAGCAGCTTACAGGGGGGAAAATTCGGGGAGCTGTTTTTT.

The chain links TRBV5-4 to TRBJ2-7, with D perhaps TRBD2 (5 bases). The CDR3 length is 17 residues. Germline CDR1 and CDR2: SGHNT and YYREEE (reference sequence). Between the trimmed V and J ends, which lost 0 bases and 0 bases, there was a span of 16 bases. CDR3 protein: CASSLALASLGSYEQYF. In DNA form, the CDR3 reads TGTGCCAGCAGCTTGGCGCTAGCCAGTTTGGGCTCCTACGAGCAGTACTTC.

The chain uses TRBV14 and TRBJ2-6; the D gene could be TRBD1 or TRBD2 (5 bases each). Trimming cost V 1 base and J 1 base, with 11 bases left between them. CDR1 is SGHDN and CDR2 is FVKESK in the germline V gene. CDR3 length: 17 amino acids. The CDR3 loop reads CASSQGDGGSGANVLTF. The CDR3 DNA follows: TGTGCCAGCAGCCAAGGGGACGGTGGGTCTGGGGCCAACGTCCTGACTTTC. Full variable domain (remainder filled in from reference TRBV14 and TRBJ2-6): EAGVTQFPSHSVIEKGQTVTLRCDPISGHDNLYWYRRVMGKEIKFLLHFVKESKQDESGMPNNRFLAERTGGTYSTLKVQPAELEDSGVYFCASSQGDGGSGANVLTFGAGSRLTVL.

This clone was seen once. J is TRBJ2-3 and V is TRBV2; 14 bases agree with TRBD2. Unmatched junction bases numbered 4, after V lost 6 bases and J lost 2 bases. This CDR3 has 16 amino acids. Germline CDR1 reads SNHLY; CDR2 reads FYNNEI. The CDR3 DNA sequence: TGTGCCAGCAGGCCGGGACTAGCGGGAGCCACAGATACGCAGTATTTT. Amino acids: CASRPGLAGATDTQYF.

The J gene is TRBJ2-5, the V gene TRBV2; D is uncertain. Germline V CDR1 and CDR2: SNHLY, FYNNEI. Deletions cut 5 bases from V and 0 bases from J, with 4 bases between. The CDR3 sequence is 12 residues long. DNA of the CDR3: TGTGCCAGCAGTCTGTACCAAGAGACCCAGTACTTC. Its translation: CASSLYQETQYF.

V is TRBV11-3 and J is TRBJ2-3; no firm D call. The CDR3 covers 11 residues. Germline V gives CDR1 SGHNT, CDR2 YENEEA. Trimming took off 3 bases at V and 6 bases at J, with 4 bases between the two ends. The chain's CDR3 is CASSFSDTQYF. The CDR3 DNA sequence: TGTGCCAGCAGCTTCTCGGATACGCAGTATTTT.

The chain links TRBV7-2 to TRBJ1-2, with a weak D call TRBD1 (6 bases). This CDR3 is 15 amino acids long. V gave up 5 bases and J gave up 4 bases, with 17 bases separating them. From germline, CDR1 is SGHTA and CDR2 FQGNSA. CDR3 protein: CASSPDSSWVYGYTF. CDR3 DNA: TGTGCCAGCAGCCCGGACAGTTCTTGGGTCTATGGCTACACCTTC.

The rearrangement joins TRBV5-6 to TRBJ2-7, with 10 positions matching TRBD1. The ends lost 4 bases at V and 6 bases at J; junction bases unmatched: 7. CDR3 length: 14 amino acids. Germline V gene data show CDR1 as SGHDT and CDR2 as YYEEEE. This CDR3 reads CASSVGTGETEQYF. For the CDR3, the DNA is TGTGCCAGCAGCGTCGGGACAGGGGAGACCGAGCAGTACTTC.